Listed here are 3 T cell receptor beta chains from one sample, sequenced in a study of OX40 agonist ivuxolimab in advanced cancers. Profiled with immunoSEQ multiplex PCR; TCRdb holds only in-frame clones, not every one. The sample has about 19,000 clones; approximately 71% are singletons. The sample was CD4+ or CD8+ T cells sorted from blood, taken in a trial of the OX40 agonist ivuxolimab. These receptors were taken from an adult with an advanced solid tumor such as melanoma, head and neck, liver or kidney cancer.

The rearrangement joins TRBV11-2 to TRBJ2-7; D uncertain. The CDR3 consists of 12 residues. CDR1 is SGHAT and CDR2 is FQNNGV in the germline V gene. V gave up 6 bases and J gave up 7 bases, with 13 bases separating them. The CDR3 nucleotides are TGTGCCAGCAGACTCGACTCGTTGGAGCAGTACTTC. Translating it yields CASRLDSLEQYF.

V and J are TRBV11-1 and TRBJ2-1, with 7 positions matching TRBD1. Trimming removed 3 bases from V and 4 bases from J; junction bases left unmatched: 12. The CDR3 covers 17 residues. The germline V gene encodes CDR1 SGHAT and CDR2 FQDESV (reference sequence). The CDR3 region is CASSFTFGQVEYNEQFF. The CDR3, as DNA: TGTGCCAGCAGCTTCACCTTTGGACAGGTAGAATACAATGAGCAGTTCTTC.

The chain has TRBV28 and TRBJ1-1; no clear D. V was clipped by 3 bases and J by 5 bases, with 10 bases between them. The CDR3 has 13 amino acids. The germline V gene has CDR1 MDHEN and CDR2 SYDVKM. The CDR3 here is CASSFLSGTEAFF. The CDR3 DNA reads as TGTGCCAGCAGTTTTCTAAGTGGGACTGAAGCTTTCTTT.